One sample yielded the 17 T cell receptor beta chains listed below, sequenced in a study of T cell changes during pregnancy in multiple sclerosis (dated by TCRdb to the late 2010s). The method behind the library was the immunoSEQ multiplex PCR assay. TCRdb obtained this table from immuneACCESS and retained in-frame rearrangements with V and J assigned. These tables miss some clones; where compared with another copy, unresolved V genes account for less than half of the shortfall, and the remainder is unexplained. The sample contains about 92,000 clones, over 85% of them found a single time. Of the sample, around 4% is held by the ten largest clones. Sequencing used peripheral blood, obtained in the first trimester of pregnancy. Receptor source: a female donor with multiple sclerosis, enrolled in a pregnancy study.

The rearrangement uses TRBV6-5 and TRBJ2-7; 7 nucleotides agree with TRBD1. CDR3 size: 14 residues. Germline loops: CDR1 MNHEY, CDR2 SVGAGI. The V gene end was trimmed by 3 bases and the J gene end by 4 bases; junction bases not matched to a gene: 6. In DNA, the CDR3 is TGTGCCAGCAGTTATAGACAGGGACGTTACGAGCAGTACTTC. As protein: CASSYRQGRYEQYF.

This clone occurred once. The V gene is TRBV5-1, the J gene TRBJ1-1; 9 nucleotides line up with TRBD1. CDR1 and CDR2 (germline): SGHRS, YFSETQ. The CDR3 is 14 residues long. With 4 bases clipped from V and 4 bases from J, the junction kept 5 bases outside the gene matches. The CDR3 spells CASSRDRVGTEAFF. CDR3 DNA sequence: TGCGCCAGCAGCCGGGACAGGGTCGGCACTGAAGCTTTCTTT. Combining the CDR3 with reference TRBV5-1 and TRBJ1-1 gives the whole variable domain KAGVTQTPRYLIKTRGQQVTLSCSPISGHRSVSWYQQTPGQGLQFLFEYFSETQRNKGNFPGRFSGRQFSNSRSEMNVSTLELGDSALYLCASSRDRVGTEAFFGQGTRLTVV.

The chain is built from TRBV29-1 and TRBJ2-3; the match to TRBD2 covers 7 bases. Germline V CDR1 and CDR2: SQVTM, ANQGSEA. V shed 1 base, J shed 0 bases, and the junction held 4 bases outside the gene matches. This CDR3 region has 15 residues. CDR3 bases: TGCAGCGTTGAAGGAGTTAGCGGGAGCACAGATACGCAGTATTTT. The encoded protein is CSVEGVSGSTDTQYF.

The V call is TRBV5-1, the J call TRBJ1-2; no clear D. The CDR3 sequence is 12 residues long. Germline V gene lookup returns CDR1 SGHRS and CDR2 YFSETQ. Trimming pared 2 bases from V and 5 bases from J, leaving 7 bases between. The CDR3 is CASSFPGYGYTF. The CDR3 region has the DNA TGCGCCAGCAGCTTTCCGGGGTATGGCTACACCTTC.

This chain links TRBV30 with TRBJ1-2; D uncertain. Germline assignment: CDR1 GTSNPN and CDR2 SVGIG (reference sequence). Deletions cut 3 bases from V and 4 bases from J, with 15 bases between. The length of the CDR3 is 14 residues. The CDR3 DNA reads as TGTGCCTGGAGCGGGAGTGGCCCAGGCTATGGCTACACCTTC. Its protein product is CAWSGSGPGYGYTF.

The V call is TRBV18, the J call TRBJ1-1; TRBD1 matches 7 bases. Germline loops: CDR1 KGHSH, CDR2 LQKENI. The CDR3 has 14 amino acids. After removal of 6 bases from V and 5 bases from J, the junction contained 9 bases not matched to a gene. The CDR3 bases are TGTGCCAGCTCGCAAATCAGCAGGGGGACTGAAGCTTTCTTT. Translating gives CASSQISRGTEAFF.

In DNA form, the CDR3 reads TGTGCCAGCAGCGCTTCCGGACAGATGAACACTGAAGCTTTCTTT. This sequence encodes CASSASGQMNTEAFF. This chain joins TRBV9 and TRBJ1-1; TRBD1 is a possible D gene (6 bases). With 3 bases removed from V and 0 bases from J, the gap between germline ends came to 12 bases. This CDR3 comprises 15 residues. The germline V gene has CDR1 SGDLS and CDR2 YYNGEE.

The chain combines TRBV29-1 with TRBJ1-1, with D possibly matching TRBD1 (6 bases). The CDR3 runs 12 residues. Germline V gene data show CDR1 as SQVTM and CDR2 as ANQGSEA. V was clipped by 7 bases and J by 1 base, with 10 bases between them. CDR3 protein: CSAGTPNTEAFF. Written as DNA, the CDR3 is TGCAGCGCTGGGACACCGAACACTGAAGCTTTCTTT.

V and J are TRBV5-1 and TRBJ2-1, with 10 bases fitting TRBD2. The CDR3 contains 17 residues. With V trimmed by 2 bases and J by 4 bases, 9 bases remained unmatched. Looked up from germline, CDR1 is SGHRS and CDR2 is YFSETQ. CDR3 in DNA: TGCGCCAGCAGCTTCGAGCGGGGGGGCGGGAATTACAATGAGCAGTTCTTC. It yields the protein CASSFERGGGNYNEQFF.

The rearrangement uses TRBV6-5 and TRBJ1-4, with 11 bases matching TRBD1. V shed 6 bases, J shed 8 bases, and the junction held 8 bases outside the gene matches. This CDR3 is 15 amino acids long. From germline, CDR1 is MNHEY and CDR2 SVGAGI. CDR3 sequence: CASRRNRDRGEKLFF. CDR3 nucleotide sequence: TGTGCCAGCAGGCGCAACCGGGACAGGGGGGAAAAACTGTTTTTT.

V and J are TRBV7-2 and TRBJ2-2; TRBD2 is a possible D gene (5 bases). The CDR3 runs to 15 residues. V was clipped by 7 bases and J by 1 base, with 13 bases between them. Germline CDR1 and CDR2: SGHTA and FQGNSA. In nucleotides, the CDR3 is TGTGCCAGCATCGCCCCGGACTTGAACACCGGGGAGCTGTTTTTT. This codes for CASIAPDLNTGELFF.

The V gene is TRBV6-5, the J gene TRBJ1-3; D unclear. The CDR3 is made up of 14 amino acids. Per germline, CDR1 MNHEY and CDR2 SVGAGI. Deletions cut 2 bases from V and 3 bases from J, with 8 bases between. CDR3 amino acids: CASSYGTGGNTIYF. The CDR3 DNA follows: TGTGCCAGCAGTTACGGCACGGGTGGAAACACCATATATTTT.

The chain couples TRBV7-2 to TRBJ2-7; 8 bases are a match to TRBD1. Germline CDR1 SGHTA, CDR2 FQGNSA. The length of the CDR3 is 14 residues. J lost 3 bases, V lost 5 bases, and 6 bases had no gene match. The CDR3 protein is CASSLRQGIYEQYF. The CDR3 nucleotides are TGTGCCAGCAGCCTCCGACAGGGGATCTACGAGCAGTACTTC.

The chain combines TRBV4-2 with TRBJ2-1; 14 nucleotides agree with TRBD2. CDR3 size: 16 residues. Losses at the gene ends were 3 bases for V and 6 bases for J; bases not matched to a gene: 4. CDR1 and CDR2 from the germline V gene are LGHNA and YNFKEQ. The CDR3 spells CASSQTSGGVANEQFF. The CDR3 region has the DNA TGTGCCAGCAGCCAGACTAGCGGGGGGGTTGCCAATGAGCAGTTCTTC.

V and J are TRBV6-5 and TRBJ2-7; a weak D match, TRBD1 (6 bases). The CDR3 is 13 amino acids. Trimming pared 3 bases from V and 3 bases from J, leaving 9 bases between. CDR1 is MNHEY, CDR2 SVGAGI, per germline. This chain's CDR3 is CASSYAQGYEQYF. As DNA, the CDR3 is TGTGCCAGCAGTTATGCACAGGGCTACGAGCAGTACTTC.

The J gene is TRBJ1-2, the V gene TRBV7-8; perhaps TRBD1 as D (5 bases). CDR1 is SGHVS, CDR2 FQNEAQ, per germline. This CDR3 spans 16 amino acids. V lost 6 bases and J 0 bases, leaving 17 bases between the germline ends. Here the CDR3 reads CASSPPFDSANYGYTF. CDR3 bases: TGTGCCAGCAGTCCTCCCTTCGACAGCGCTAACTATGGCTACACCTTC.

This chain joins TRBV9 and TRBJ2-1; D gene uncertain. Trimming took 4 bases from V and 7 from J, leaving 9 bases between them. Germline V CDR1 and CDR2: SGDLS, YYNGEE. The CDR3 contains 12 residues. The CDR3 protein is CASSPGINEQFF. In DNA form, the CDR3 reads TGTGCCAGCAGCCCTGGCATAAATGAGCAGTTCTTC.